This TCR beta chain was found in a study of OX40 agonist ivuxolimab in advanced cancers. Background on the study: Ivuxolimab was delivered to patients intravenously every 2 weeks at doses spanning 0.01 to 10 mg/kg.

CDR3 length equals 14 residues. V was trimmed by 5 bases and J by 8 bases, leaving 18 bases between them. Germline CDR1 reads SGHVS; CDR2 reads FQNEAQ. Blood was sampled at baseline, cycle 4 day 1, and cycle 7 day 1. Clones were sequenced by immunoSEQ multiplex PCR, and TCRdb holds only the in-frame ones, with some missing. The sample has tens of thousands of clones, 90% seen once; the top ten hold around 0.35%. This chain joins TRBV7-8 and TRBJ1-2; TRBD1 is a possible D gene (5 bases). The origin of this receptor is an adult with an advanced solid tumor such as melanoma, head and neck, liver or kidney cancer. Sequenced material: CD4+ or CD8+ T cells sorted from blood, taken in a trial of the OX40 agonist ivuxolimab. CDR3: CASSPQAPSGGYTF. CDR3 DNA sequence: TGTGCCAGCAGCCCACAGGCCCCCTCAGGGGGCTACACCTTC. The full variable domain, rest sourced from reference TRBV7-8 and TRBJ1-2, is GAGVSQSPRYKVAKRGQDVALRCDPISGHVSLFWYQQALGQGPEFLTYFQNEAQLDKSGLPSDRFFAERPEGSVSTLKIQRTQQEDSAVYLCASSPQAPSGGYTFGSGTRLTVV.